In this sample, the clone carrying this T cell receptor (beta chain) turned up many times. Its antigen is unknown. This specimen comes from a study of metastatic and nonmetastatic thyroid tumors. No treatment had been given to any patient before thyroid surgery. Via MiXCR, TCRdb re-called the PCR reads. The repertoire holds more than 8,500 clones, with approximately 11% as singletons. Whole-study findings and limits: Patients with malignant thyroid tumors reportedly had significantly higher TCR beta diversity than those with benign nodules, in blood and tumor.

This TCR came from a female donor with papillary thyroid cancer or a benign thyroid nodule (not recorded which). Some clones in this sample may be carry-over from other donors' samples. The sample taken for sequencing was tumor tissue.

CDR3 in DNA: TGTGCCAGCAGCTCCCGGACAGGGCCGAGTGGGGCCCAAGAGACCCAGTACTTC. Translation gives CASSSRTGPSGAQETQYF. The chain combines TRBV6-1 with TRBJ2-5, with 8 bases fitting TRBD1. The CDR3 is 18 residues long. The junction had 16 bases not matched to a gene; V was cut back by 6 bases and J by 1 base. Per the germline V gene, CDR1 is MNHNS and CDR2 is SASEGT.